Given below is one T cell receptor (beta chain) in context. The CDR3 sequence is 12 residues long. Measured with immunoSEQ multiplex PCR; TCRdb has only the in-frame clones, and not every one. The sample shows around 130,000 clones, almost 85% of them seen only once. The sample comes from a study of blood T cell repertoires in COVID-19. Turning to the study itself: Sites across the United States, Italy and Spain contributed samples from acute and convalescent COVID-19.

The chain employs TRBV21-1 and TRBJ2-5; the DNA was not compared with TRBD2, the D call given in the table. TRBV21-1 is noted as a pseudogene. The source is a man aged 60 to 69 with acute or convalescent COVID-19. Sequencing was carried out using peripheral blood. CDR3 sequence: CASSKAPGAQYF. CDR3 bases: TGTGCCAGCAGCAAAGCCCCCGGAGCCCAGTACTTC.